This passage covers 2 T cell receptor beta chains from one sample sequenced in a study of cytomegalovirus exposure and HLA in healthy donors listed by TCRdb under 2017. Library preparation used the immunoSEQ multiplex PCR assay. TCRdb re-hosts the immuneACCESS table, in-frame sequences only. Its copies lack some clones; in the studies checked, an unresolved V gene accounts for under half of them, and the cause for the rest is not known. The sample contains about 100,000 clones, approximately 94% of them found a single time. Of the sample, 0.67% falls within the top ten clones. Sequencing was performed on PBMCs. The origin of the receptors is a woman younger than 30 in good health and CMV-seronegative.

The rearrangement links TRBV2 to TRBJ2-1; 9 nucleotides align to TRBD1. The J segment lost 6 bases and the V segment lost 2 bases, leaving 14 bases of the junction unmatched. The germline V gene encodes CDR1 SNHLY and CDR2 FYNNEI. This CDR3 is built from 18 residues. CDR3 in DNA: TGTGCCAGCAGTGAACCCCTCGGAGCGGGACAGGGTCTCAATGAGCAGTTCTTC. Protein product: CASSEPLGAGQGLNEQFF.

The V and J genes are TRBV14 and TRBJ2-3; 9 bases map to TRBD2. Germline V gives CDR1 SGHDN, CDR2 FVKESK. V was pared by 0 bases and J by 4 bases, with 8 bases of the junction left unmatched. The CDR3 is 17 amino acids. The CDR3 spells CASSQESGGGGADTQYF. The CDR3, as DNA: TGTGCCAGCAGCCAAGAATCGGGCGGCGGGGGGGCAGATACGCAGTATTTT.